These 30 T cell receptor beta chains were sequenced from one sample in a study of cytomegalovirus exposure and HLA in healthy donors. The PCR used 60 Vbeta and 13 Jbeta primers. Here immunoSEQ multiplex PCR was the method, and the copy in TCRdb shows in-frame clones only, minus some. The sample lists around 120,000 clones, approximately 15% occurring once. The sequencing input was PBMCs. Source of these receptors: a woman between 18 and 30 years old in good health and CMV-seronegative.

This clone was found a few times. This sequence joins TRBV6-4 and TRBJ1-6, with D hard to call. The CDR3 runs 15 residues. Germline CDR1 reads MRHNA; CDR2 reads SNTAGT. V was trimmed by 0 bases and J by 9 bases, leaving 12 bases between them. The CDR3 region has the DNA TGTGCCAGCAGTGACTCGTTTTCAACGGGTTCACCCCTCCACTTT. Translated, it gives CASSDSFSTGSPLHF.

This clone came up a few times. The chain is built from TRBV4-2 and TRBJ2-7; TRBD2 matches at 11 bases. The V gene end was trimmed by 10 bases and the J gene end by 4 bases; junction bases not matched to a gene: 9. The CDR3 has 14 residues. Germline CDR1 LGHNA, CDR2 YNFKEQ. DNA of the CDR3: TGTGCCACCGGTAGCGGGGGGGCTCTATACGAGCAGTACTTC. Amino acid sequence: CATGSGGALYEQYF.

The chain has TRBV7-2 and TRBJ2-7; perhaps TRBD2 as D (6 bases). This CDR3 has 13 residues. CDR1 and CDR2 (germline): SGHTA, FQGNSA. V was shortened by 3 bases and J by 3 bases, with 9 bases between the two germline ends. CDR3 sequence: CASSLRELYEQYF. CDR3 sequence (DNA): TGTGCCAGCAGCTTGCGGGAACTCTACGAGCAGTACTTC.

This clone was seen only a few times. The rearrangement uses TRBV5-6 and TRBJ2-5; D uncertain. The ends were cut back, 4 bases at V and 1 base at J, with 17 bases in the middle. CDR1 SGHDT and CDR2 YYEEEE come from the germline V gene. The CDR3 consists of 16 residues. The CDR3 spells CASSPDSVRLQETQYF. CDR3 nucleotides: TGTGCCAGCAGCCCCGATAGTGTCCGTCTCCAAGAGACCCAGTACTTC.

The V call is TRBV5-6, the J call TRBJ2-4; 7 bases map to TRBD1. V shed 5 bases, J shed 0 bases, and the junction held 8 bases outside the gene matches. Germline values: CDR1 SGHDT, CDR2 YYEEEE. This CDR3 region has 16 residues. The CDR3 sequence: CASSEQGSLAKNIQYF. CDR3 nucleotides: TGTGCCAGCAGTGAACAGGGGTCCCTAGCCAAAAACATTCAGTACTTC.

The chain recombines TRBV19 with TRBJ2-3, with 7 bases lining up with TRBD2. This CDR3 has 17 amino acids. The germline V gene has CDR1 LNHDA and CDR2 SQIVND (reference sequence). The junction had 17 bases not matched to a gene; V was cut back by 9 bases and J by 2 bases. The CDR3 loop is CASGSSGLPIATDTQYF. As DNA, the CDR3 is TGTGCCAGCGGCTCTAGCGGCCTCCCGATCGCCACAGATACGCAGTATTTT.

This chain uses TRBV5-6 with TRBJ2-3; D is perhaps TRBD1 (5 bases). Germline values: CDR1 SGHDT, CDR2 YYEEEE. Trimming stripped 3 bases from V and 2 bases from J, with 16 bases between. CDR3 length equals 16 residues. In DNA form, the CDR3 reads TGTGCCAGCAGCTCCTCCGCTAGGGGCCTCACAGATACGCAGTATTTT. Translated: CASSSSARGLTDTQYF. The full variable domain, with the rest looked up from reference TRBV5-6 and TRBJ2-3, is DAGVTQSPTHLIKTRGQQVTLRCSPKSGHDTVSWYQQALGQGPQFIFQYYEEEERQRGNFPDRFSGHQFPNYSSELNVNALLLGDSALYLCASSSSARGLTDTQYFGPGTRLTVL.

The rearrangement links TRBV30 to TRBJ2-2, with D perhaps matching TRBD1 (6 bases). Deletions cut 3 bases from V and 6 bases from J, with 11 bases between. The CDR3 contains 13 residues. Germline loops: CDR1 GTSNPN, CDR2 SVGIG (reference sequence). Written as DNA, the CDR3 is TGTGCCTGGAGACGACAGGTCTCCGGGGAGCTGTTTTTT. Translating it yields CAWRRQVSGELFF.

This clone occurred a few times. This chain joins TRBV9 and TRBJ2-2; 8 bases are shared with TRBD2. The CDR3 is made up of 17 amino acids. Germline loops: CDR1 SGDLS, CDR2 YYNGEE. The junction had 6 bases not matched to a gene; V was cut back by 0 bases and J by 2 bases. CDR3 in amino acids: CASSVGASGSNTGELFF. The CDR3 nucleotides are TGTGCCAGCAGCGTAGGGGCTAGCGGGTCAAACACCGGGGAGCTGTTTTTT. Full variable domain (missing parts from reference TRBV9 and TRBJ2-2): DSGVTQTPKHLITATGQRVTLRCSPRSGDLSVYWYQQSLDQGLQFLIQYYNGEERAKGNILERFSAQQFPDLHSELNLSSLELGDSALYFCASSVGASGSNTGELFFGEGSRLTVL.

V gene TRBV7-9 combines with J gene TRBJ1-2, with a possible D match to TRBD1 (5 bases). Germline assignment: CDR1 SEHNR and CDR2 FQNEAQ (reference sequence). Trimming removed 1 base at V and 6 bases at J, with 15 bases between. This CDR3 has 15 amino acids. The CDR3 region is CASSLDGREVDGYTF. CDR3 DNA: TGTGCCAGCAGCTTAGACGGCAGGGAAGTGGATGGCTACACCTTC.

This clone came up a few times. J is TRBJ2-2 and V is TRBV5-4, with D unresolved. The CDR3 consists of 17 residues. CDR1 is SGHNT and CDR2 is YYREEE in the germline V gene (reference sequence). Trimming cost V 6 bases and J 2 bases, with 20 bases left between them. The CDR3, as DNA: TGTGCCAGCACAAGATCTTCGCCTAGAAAAAACACCGGGGAGCTGTTTTTT. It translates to CASTRSSPRKNTGELFF.

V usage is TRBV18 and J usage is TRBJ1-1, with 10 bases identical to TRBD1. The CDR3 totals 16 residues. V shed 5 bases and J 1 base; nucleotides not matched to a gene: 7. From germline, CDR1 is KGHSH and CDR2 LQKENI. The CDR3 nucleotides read TGTGCCAGCTCATTTTCGGGACAGGGGTGGAACACTGAAGCTTTCTTT. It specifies CASSFSGQGWNTEAFF.

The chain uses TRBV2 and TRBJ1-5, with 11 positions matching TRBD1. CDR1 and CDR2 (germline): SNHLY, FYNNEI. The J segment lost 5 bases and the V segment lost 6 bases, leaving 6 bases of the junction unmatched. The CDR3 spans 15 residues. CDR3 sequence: CASRRTGGEDQPQHF. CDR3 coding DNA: TGTGCCAGCAGGAGGACAGGGGGCGAGGATCAGCCCCAGCATTTT.

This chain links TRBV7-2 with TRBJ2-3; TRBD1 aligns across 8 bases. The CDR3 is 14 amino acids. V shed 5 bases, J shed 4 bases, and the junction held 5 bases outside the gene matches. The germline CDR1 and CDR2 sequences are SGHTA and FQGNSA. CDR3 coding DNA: TGTGCCAGCAGCCCCGGACAGGGCCCAGATACGCAGTATTTT. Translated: CASSPGQGPDTQYF. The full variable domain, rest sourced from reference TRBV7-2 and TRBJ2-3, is GAGVSQSPSNKVTEKGKDVELRCDPISGHTALYWYRQSLGQGLEFLIYFQGNSAPDKSGLPSDRFSAERTGGSVSTLTIQRTQQEDSAVYLCASSPGQGPDTQYFGPGTRLTVL.

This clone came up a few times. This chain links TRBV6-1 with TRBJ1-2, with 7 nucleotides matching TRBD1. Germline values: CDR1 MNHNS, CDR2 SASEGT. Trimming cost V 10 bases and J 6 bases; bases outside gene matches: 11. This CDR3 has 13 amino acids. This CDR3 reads CATLQQGNHGYTF. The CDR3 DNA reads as TGTGCCACCCTACAACAGGGGAACCATGGCTACACCTTC.

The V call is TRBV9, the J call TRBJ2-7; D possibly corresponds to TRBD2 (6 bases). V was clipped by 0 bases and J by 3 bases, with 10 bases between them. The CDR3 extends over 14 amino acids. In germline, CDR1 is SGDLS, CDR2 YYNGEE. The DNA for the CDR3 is TGTGCCAGCAGCGTAGCCCAGGGAGGCTACGAGCAGTACTTC. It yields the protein CASSVAQGGYEQYF.

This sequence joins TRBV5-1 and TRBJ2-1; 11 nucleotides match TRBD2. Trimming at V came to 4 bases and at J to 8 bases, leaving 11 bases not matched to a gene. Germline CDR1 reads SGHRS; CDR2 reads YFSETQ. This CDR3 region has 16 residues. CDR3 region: CASSPRGSGGAYEQFF. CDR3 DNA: TGCGCCAGCAGCCCAAGAGGTAGCGGGGGGGCTTATGAGCAGTTCTTC.

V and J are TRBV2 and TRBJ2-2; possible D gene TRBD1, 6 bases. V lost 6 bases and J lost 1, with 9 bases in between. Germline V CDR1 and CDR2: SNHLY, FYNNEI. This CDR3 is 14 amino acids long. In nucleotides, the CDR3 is TGTGCCAGCAGGGAACAGGGGAACACCGGGGAGCTGTTTTTT. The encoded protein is CASREQGNTGELFF.

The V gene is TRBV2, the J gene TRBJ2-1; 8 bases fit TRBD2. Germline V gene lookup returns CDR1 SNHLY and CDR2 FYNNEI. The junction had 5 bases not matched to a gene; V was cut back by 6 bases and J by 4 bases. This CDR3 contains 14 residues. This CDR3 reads CASSRLAGYNEQFF. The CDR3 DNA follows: TGTGCCAGCAGCCGTTTAGCGGGGTACAATGAGCAGTTCTTC.

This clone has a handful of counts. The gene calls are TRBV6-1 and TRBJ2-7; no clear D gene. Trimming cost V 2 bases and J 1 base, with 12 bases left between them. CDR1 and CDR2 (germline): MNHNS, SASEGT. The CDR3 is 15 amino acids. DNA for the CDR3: TGTGCCAGCAGTGAACTTCCACAAGTTTCCTACGAGCAGTACTTC. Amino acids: CASSELPQVSYEQYF.

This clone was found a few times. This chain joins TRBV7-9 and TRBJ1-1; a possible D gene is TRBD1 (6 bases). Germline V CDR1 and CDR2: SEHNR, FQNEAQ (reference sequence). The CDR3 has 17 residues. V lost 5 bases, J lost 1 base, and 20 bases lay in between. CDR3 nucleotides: TGTGCCAGCAGCCCTCGATCACTATTGACAGGGAACACTGAAGCTTTCTTT. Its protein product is CASSPRSLLTGNTEAFF.

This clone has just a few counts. The CDR3 sequence is CASSLEGNQETQYF. DNA for the CDR3: TGTGCCAGCAGCTTAGAGGGGAACCAAGAGACCCAGTACTTC. The chain has TRBV7-9 and TRBJ2-5, with TRBD1 as a possible D gene (5 bases). The CDR3 is 14 amino acids. The germline V gene encodes CDR1 SEHNR and CDR2 FQNEAQ (reference sequence). V gave up 1 base and J gave up 0 bases, with 6 bases separating them.

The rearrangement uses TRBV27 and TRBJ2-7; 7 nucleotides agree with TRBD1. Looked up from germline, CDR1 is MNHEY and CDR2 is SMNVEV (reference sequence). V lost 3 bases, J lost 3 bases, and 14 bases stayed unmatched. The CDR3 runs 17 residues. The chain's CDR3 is CASSLGPYRGRGYEQYF. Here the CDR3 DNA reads TGTGCCAGCAGTTTGGGGCCCTACAGGGGACGGGGCTACGAGCAGTACTTC.

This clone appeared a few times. The CDR3 protein is CASSEVEENTEAFF. In DNA form, the CDR3 reads TGTGCCAGCAGTGAAGTGGAGGAGAACACTGAAGCTTTCTTT. The chain is built from TRBV6-1 and TRBJ1-1; D is unresolved. This CDR3 comprises 14 residues. The V and J ends lost 1 base and 1 base respectively, with 7 bases between them. Per germline, CDR1 MNHNS and CDR2 SASEGT.

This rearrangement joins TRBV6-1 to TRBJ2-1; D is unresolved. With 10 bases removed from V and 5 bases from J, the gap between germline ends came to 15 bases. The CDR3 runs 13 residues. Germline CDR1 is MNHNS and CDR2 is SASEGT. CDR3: CANSLTRDNEQFF. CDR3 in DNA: TGTGCCAATTCACTGACCCGGGACAATGAGCAGTTCTTC.

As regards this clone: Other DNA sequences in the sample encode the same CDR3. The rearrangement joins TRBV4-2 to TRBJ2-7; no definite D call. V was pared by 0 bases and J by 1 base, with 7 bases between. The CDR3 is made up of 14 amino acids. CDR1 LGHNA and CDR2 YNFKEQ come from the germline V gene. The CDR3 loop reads CASSQDPSSYEQYF. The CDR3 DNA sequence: TGTGCCAGCAGCCAAGATCCCAGTTCCTACGAGCAGTACTTC.

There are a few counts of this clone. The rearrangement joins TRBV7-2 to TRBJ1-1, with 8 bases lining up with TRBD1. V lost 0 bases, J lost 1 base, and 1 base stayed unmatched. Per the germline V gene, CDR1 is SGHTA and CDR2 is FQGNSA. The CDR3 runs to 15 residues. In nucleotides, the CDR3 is TGTGCCAGCAGCTTAGCGGGGACAGGGAACACTGAAGCTTTCTTT. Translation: CASSLAGTGNTEAFF. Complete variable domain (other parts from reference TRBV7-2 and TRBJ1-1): GAGVSQSPSNKVTEKGKDVELRCDPISGHTALYWYRQSLGQGLEFLIYFQGNSAPDKSGLPSDRFSAERTGGSVSTLTIQRTQQEDSAVYLCASSLAGTGNTEAFFGQGTRLTVV.

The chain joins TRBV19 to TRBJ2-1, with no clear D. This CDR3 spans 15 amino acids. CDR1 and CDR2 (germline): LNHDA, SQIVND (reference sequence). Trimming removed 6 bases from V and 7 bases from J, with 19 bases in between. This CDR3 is CASSPTEWQVNEQFF. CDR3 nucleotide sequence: TGTGCCAGTAGCCCAACTGAGTGGCAGGTTAATGAGCAGTTCTTC. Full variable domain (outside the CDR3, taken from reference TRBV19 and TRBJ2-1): DGGITQSPKYLFRKEGQNVTLSCEQNLNHDAMYWYRQDPGQGLRLIYYSQIVNDFQKGDIAEGYSVSREKKESFPLTVTSAQKNPTAFYLCASSPTEWQVNEQFFGPGTRLTVL.

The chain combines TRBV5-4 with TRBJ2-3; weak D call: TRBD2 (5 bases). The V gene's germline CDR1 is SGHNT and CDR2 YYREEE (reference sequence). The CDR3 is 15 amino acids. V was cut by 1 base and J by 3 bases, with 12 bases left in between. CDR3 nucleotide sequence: TGTGCCAGCAGCTTGAATCGAGGGCGTACAGATACGCAGTATTTT. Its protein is CASSLNRGRTDTQYF.

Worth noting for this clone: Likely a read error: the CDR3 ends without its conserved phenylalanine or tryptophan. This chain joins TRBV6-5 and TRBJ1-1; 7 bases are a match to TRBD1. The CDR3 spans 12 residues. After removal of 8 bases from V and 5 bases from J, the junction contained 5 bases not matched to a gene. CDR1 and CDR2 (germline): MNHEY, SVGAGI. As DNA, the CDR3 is TGTGCCAGCGCCCCAGGGGGGACTGAAGCTTTCGTT. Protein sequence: CASAPGGTEAFV.